A single sample is the source of the 25 T cell receptor beta chains below, sequenced in a study of OX40 agonist ivuxolimab in advanced cancers. Clones were read by immunoSEQ multiplex PCR, and TCRdb kept only the in-frame ones, dropping some. The sample includes around 90,000 clones, around 86% of them seen just once. The starting material was CD4+ or CD8+ T cells sorted from blood, obtained in a trial of the OX40 agonist ivuxolimab. The receptors were gathered from an adult with an advanced solid tumor such as melanoma, head and neck, liver or kidney cancer.

The chain employs TRBV5-1 and TRBJ1-4, with 7 bases matching TRBD1. V trimming: 4 bases; J trimming: 7 bases; junction bases outside the gene matches: 10. The CDR3 has 15 amino acids. Germline V gene sequence: CDR1 SGHRS, CDR2 YFSETQ. CDR3 coding DNA: TGCGCCAGCAGCCTGAGGGGGACAGCGGGTGAAAAACTGTTTTTT. As protein: CASSLRGTAGEKLFF.

This chain connects TRBV7-6 to TRBJ1-1, with 8 nucleotides matching TRBD1. J gave up 5 bases and V 0 bases, and 5 bases lay outside the gene matches. CDR3 length: 15 amino acids. Germline V gives CDR1 SGHVS, CDR2 FNYEAQ. CDR3 in amino acids: CASSLAQGAKTEAFF. The CDR3 nucleotides are TGTGCCAGCAGCTTAGCCCAGGGGGCGAAGACTGAAGCTTTCTTT. The variable domain in full, with the rest retrieved from reference TRBV7-6 and TRBJ1-1, is GAGVSQSPRYKVTKRGQDVALRCDPISGHVSLYWYRQALGQGPEFLTYFNYEAQQDKSGLPNDRFSAERPEGSISTLTIQRTEQRDSAMYRCASSLAQGAKTEAFFGQGTRLTVV.

This clone has a handful of counts. The V and J genes are TRBV7-2 and TRBJ1-6; 10 positions agree with TRBD1. The CDR3 has 14 residues. Per the germline V gene, CDR1 is SGHTA and CDR2 is FQGNSA. V shed 7 bases and J 9 bases; nucleotides not matched to a gene: 6. CDR3 coding DNA: TGTGCCAGCAAGTTTCGGGACAGGGGTTCACCCCTCCACTTT. Amino acid sequence: CASKFRDRGSPLHF. Supplemented by reference TRBV7-2 and TRBJ1-6, the full variable domain reads GAGVSQSPSNKVTEKGKDVELRCDPISGHTALYWYRQSLGQGLEFLIYFQGNSAPDKSGLPSDRFSAERTGGSVSTLTIQRTQQEDSAVYLCASKFRDRGSPLHFGNGTRLTVT.

This clone was observed a handful of times. This chain joins TRBV12-2 and TRBJ1-5; the DNA was not compared with TRBD1, the D call given in the table. TRBV12-2 is marked as a pseudogene. CDR3 size: 17 residues. CDR3 DNA: TGTGCAAGTCGCTTAGCGCTGGGGACAGGGGAGGGTCAGCCCCAGCATTTT. This translates into CASRLALGTGEGQPQHF.

The rearrangement joins TRBV5-1 to TRBJ1-2; TRBD1 is a possible D gene (6 bases). Germline assignment: CDR1 SGHRS and CDR2 YFSETQ. The CDR3 is made up of 14 amino acids. V was trimmed by 0 bases and J by 7 bases, leaving 13 bases between them. The CDR3 DNA sequence: TGCGCCAGCAGCTTGGACAGGGCTCATATTGGCTACACCTTC. Its translation: CASSLDRAHIGYTF. The variable domain in full, with the rest retrieved from reference TRBV5-1 and TRBJ1-2, is KAGVTQTPRYLIKTRGQQVTLSCSPISGHRSVSWYQQTPGQGLQFLFEYFSETQRNKGNFPGRFSGRQFSNSRSEMNVSTLELGDSALYLCASSLDRAHIGYTFGSGTRLTVV.

The CDR3 coding sequence is TGTGCCAGCAGCCCCGCTGACAGGGACGAGCAGTACTTC. This gives the protein CASSPADRDEQYF. The chain has TRBV27 and TRBJ2-7; 7 bases are a match to TRBD1. V shed 6 bases, J shed 5 bases, and the junction held 7 bases outside the gene matches. This CDR3 spans 13 amino acids. Germline V gene sequence: CDR1 MNHEY, CDR2 SMNVEV (reference sequence).

This chain links TRBV5-1 with TRBJ2-3, with D perhaps given as TRBD1 or TRBD2 (7 bases each). In germline, CDR1 is SGHRS, CDR2 YFSETQ. The CDR3 runs to 16 residues. V lost 4 bases and J 6 bases, leaving 21 bases between the germline ends. CDR3 sequence reads: CASSPRGGTSGDTQYF. The CDR3 nucleotides read TGCGCCAGCAGCCCCAGGGGGGGTACCTCAGGGGATACGCAGTATTTT.

The chain couples TRBV5-1 to TRBJ2-4; possible D gene TRBD1, 5 bases. Looked up from germline, CDR1 is SGHRS and CDR2 is YFSETQ. The CDR3 runs 17 residues. Trimming stripped 4 bases from V and 0 bases from J, with 17 bases between. For the CDR3, the DNA is TGCGCCAGCAGCCCAGAAACAACAGGATTAGCCAAAAACATTCAGTACTTC. Amino acid sequence: CASSPETTGLAKNIQYF.

This sequence joins TRBV6-1 and TRBJ1-5; D is unresolved. The V end lost 1 base, the J end lost 6 bases, and 7 bases lay between the germline ends. This CDR3 has 13 residues. Per the germline V gene, CDR1 is MNHNS and CDR2 is SASEGT. The CDR3 nucleotides are TGTGCCAGCAGTGAAGTAATACGTCAGCCCCAGCATTTT. Protein: CASSEVIRQPQHF.

V gene TRBV19 combines with J gene TRBJ1-2; the D gene is possibly TRBD1 (6 bases). The V end was cut by 10 bases, the J end by 4 bases, with 22 bases between. Germline-derived CDR1 and CDR2 are LNHDA and SQIVND (reference sequence). CDR3 size: 15 residues. In DNA, the CDR3 is TGTGCCACGGGTAGCTCGTGGGGGCAGGGCTATGGCTACACCTTC. Amino acid sequence: CATGSSWGQGYGYTF.

This rearrangement joins TRBV23-1 to TRBJ2-4; D ambiguous. TRBV23-1 is known as an ORF, though its function is uncertain. V was trimmed by 5 bases and J by 2 bases, leaving 19 bases between them. CDR3 length equals 17 residues. The CDR3: CASSWVPSVSPKNIQYF. CDR3 nucleotides: TGCGCCAGCAGTTGGGTCCCGTCAGTTTCCCCCAAAAACATTCAGTACTTC.

The chain employs TRBV30 and TRBJ2-6; D gene uncertain. Trimming took 4 bases from V and 4 from J, leaving 17 bases between them. Germline-derived CDR1 and CDR2 are GTSNPN and SVGIG (reference sequence). The length of the CDR3 is 16 residues. The CDR3 coding sequence is TGTGCCTGGACTAAAGGCGCAGGACGAGGGGCCAACGTCCTGACTTTC. This sequence encodes CAWTKGAGRGANVLTF.

The rearrangement links TRBV15 to TRBJ1-5; D call uncertain. Germline-derived CDR1 and CDR2 are LNHNV and YYDKDF (reference sequence). V lost 1 base and J 5 bases, leaving 12 bases between the germline ends. The CDR3 has 15 residues. Here the CDR3 reads CATSRAGTVDQPQHF. The CDR3 DNA reads TGTGCCACCAGCAGAGCTGGCACCGTGGATCAGCCCCAGCATTTT.

This clone appeared a single time. This sequence joins TRBV5-1 and TRBJ2-7; 14 bases are a match to TRBD2. Looked up from germline, CDR1 is SGHRS and CDR2 is YFSETQ. The CDR3 runs to 17 residues. V shed 2 bases and J 4 bases; nucleotides not matched to a gene: 8. The CDR3 bases are TGCGCCAGCAGCTTAACTCGACTAGCGGGGGGGGCTTACGAGCAGTACTTC. It translates to CASSLTRLAGGAYEQYF.

The CDR3 nucleotides are TGTGCCAGCAGTTTACAGGGGGTTACAACTAATGAAAAACTGTTTTTT. Translating gives CASSLQGVTTNEKLFF. The genes are TRBV27 and TRBJ1-4, with 7 positions matching TRBD1. With 2 bases clipped from V and 0 bases from J, the junction kept 3 bases outside the gene matches. In germline, CDR1 is MNHEY, CDR2 SMNVEV (reference sequence). The CDR3 runs to 16 residues.

This sequence joins TRBV2 and TRBJ1-2; D is possibly TRBD1 (6 bases). CDR1 SNHLY and CDR2 FYNNEI come from the germline V gene. The CDR3 is 13 amino acids. Deletions cut 5 bases from V and 8 bases from J, with 15 bases between. CDR3 residues: CASSPSRQEGYTF. Written as DNA, the CDR3 is TGTGCCAGCAGTCCCAGTCGACAGGAGGGCTACACCTTC.

The V and J genes are TRBV7-8 and TRBJ2-7; 8 bases match TRBD2. V was pared by 1 base and J by 7 bases, with 9 bases of the junction left unmatched. This CDR3 contains 15 residues. Germline CDR1 SGHVS, CDR2 FQNEAQ. The CDR3 is CASSLVGLVLGEQYF. The CDR3 DNA sequence: TGTGCCAGCAGCTTAGTGGGACTAGTCCTGGGGGAGCAGTACTTC.

This chain connects TRBV6-5 to TRBJ1-2; TRBD1 matches at 8 bases. Unmatched junction bases numbered 8, after V lost 0 bases and J lost 8 bases. This CDR3 is 15 amino acids long. CDR1 is MNHEY and CDR2 is SVGAGI in the germline V gene. The CDR3 DNA reads as TGTGCCAGCAGTTACTCCCTTCGGACAGGGTACGGCTACACCTTC. Residues: CASSYSLRTGYGYTF.

V gene TRBV6-5 combines with J gene TRBJ1-1; unclear D gene. Germline CDR1 is MNHEY and CDR2 is SVGAGI. The CDR3 runs to 13 residues. V was clipped by 6 bases and J by 6 bases, with 14 bases between them. The DNA for the CDR3 is TGTGCCAGCAGATCCTTCGGGGTGTCTGAAGCTTTCTTT. As protein: CASRSFGVSEAFF.

This chain connects TRBV30 to TRBJ2-1; possibly TRBD1 or TRBD2 for D (6 bases each). CDR1 GTSNPN and CDR2 SVGIG come from the germline V gene (reference sequence). V was clipped by 3 bases and J by 8 bases, with 11 bases between them. The CDR3 has 12 amino acids. CDR3 DNA: TGTGCCTGGAGAGGGGGGCCGCATGAGCAGTTCTTC. Its protein product is CAWRGGPHEQFF.

This clone was observed once. The CDR3 nucleotides read TGTGCCAGCAGCCAAGCGGGCCGGGTCTCTGGAAACACCATATATTTT. It yields the protein CASSQAGRVSGNTIYF. The chain couples TRBV14 to TRBJ1-3, with no clear D. The V end lost 1 base, the J end lost 0 bases, and 10 bases lay between the germline ends. CDR1 is SGHDN, CDR2 FVKESK, per germline. The CDR3 covers 16 residues.

This chain joins TRBV6-1 and TRBJ1-5; D perhaps matches TRBD1 (6 bases). CDR3 length: 15 amino acids. In germline, CDR1 is MNHNS, CDR2 SASEGT. V dropped 3 bases and J dropped 6 bases, with 15 bases sitting between them. The chain's CDR3 is CASSEARGRGQPQHF. The CDR3 region has the DNA TGTGCCAGCAGTGAGGCCAGGGGAAGGGGTCAGCCCCAGCATTTT.

V and J are TRBV11-2 and TRBJ1-1; no definite D call. V lost 5 bases and J 0 bases, leaving 10 bases between the germline ends. CDR3 length equals 14 residues. Per germline, CDR1 SGHAT and CDR2 FQNNGV. The CDR3 reads CASSLTTVNTEAFF. The CDR3 nucleotides read TGTGCCAGCAGCCTCACGACGGTGAACACTGAAGCTTTCTTT.

The sample holds one count of this clone. The V call is TRBV19, the J call TRBJ1-5; D unclear. Germline V gives CDR1 LNHDA, CDR2 SQIVND (reference sequence). V dropped 9 bases and J dropped 0 bases, with 12 bases sitting between them. The CDR3 is made up of 14 amino acids. The CDR3 spells CARVVKYSNQPQHF. For the CDR3, the DNA is TGTGCCAGAGTAGTAAAGTATAGCAATCAGCCCCAGCATTTT.

A remark on this clone: Other DNA sequences in this sample translate to the same CDR3. J is TRBJ2-3 and V is TRBV5-1, with unresolved D. V was clipped by 4 bases and J by 3 bases, with 3 bases between them. The CDR3 extends over 11 amino acids. Germline values: CDR1 SGHRS, CDR2 YFSETQ. The CDR3 loop is CASSLTDTQYF. The CDR3 nucleotides read TGCGCCAGCAGCCTGACAGATACGCAGTATTTT.